This T cell receptor (beta chain) was found in a study of shared T cell receptors in the human thymus. Clones were sequenced by immunoSEQ multiplex PCR, and TCRdb holds only the in-frame ones, with some missing. The repertoire includes roughly 700,000 clones, 88% of them detected once, and around 0.01% sits in the top ten. The V end lost 3 bases, the J end lost 6 bases, and 18 bases lay between the germline ends. The germline gives CDR1 LGHNA, CDR2 YSLEER. The CDR3 runs to 15 residues. These data were also reused for a study on human thymus T cells.

Sequences were obtained from thymocytes. This sequence was found in a boy younger than two with a congenital heart defect. The chain recombines TRBV4-3 with TRBJ2-7, with D maybe TRBD1 (6 bases). CDR3 in amino acids: CASSQRDRTFSEQYF. The CDR3 nucleotides read TGCGCCAGCAGCCAGCGAGACAGGACCTTTTCCGAGCAGTACTTC.